This TCR beta chain was sequenced for a study of T cell responses to AZD1222 COVID-19 vaccine. The method was immunoSEQ multiplex PCR; TCRdb's version includes in-frame clones alone and lacks a portion of them. Of tens of thousands of clones in the sample, 85% to 90% were seen once. As regards this clone: Its cognate antigen is unknown.

Per the germline V gene, CDR1 is SGHDN and CDR2 is FVKESK. The CDR3 contains 16 residues. The germline V and J ends were trimmed by 4 bases and 1 base, with 16 bases remaining between them. Overall study findings and caveats: Seropositive at baseline were only 5 to 7 AZD1222 recipients. Vaccine-related CD4 TCRs covered spike, predominating at 160-218 and 743-854. Donor demographics were predominantly white British with a female majority; clonal diversity may be underestimated. In the spike-specific TCR repertoire, nearly half reportedly target unmutated variant regions.

The chain has TRBV14 and TRBJ1-1, with D maybe TRBD1 (5 bases). Sequenced here: peripheral blood, sampled on day 0 of AZD1222 vaccination. The clonotype was recovered from an adult in good health. The CDR3 DNA is TGTGCCAGCAGCCCAATCGCCGGGACGGGGAACACTGAAGCTTTCTTT. It encodes CASSPIAGTGNTEAFF.